The 11 T cell receptor beta chains below come from one sample, sequenced in a study of technical replicates of blood from several donors. Sequencing used immunoSEQ multiplex PCR; TCRdb keeps in-frame clones, though not all of them. The sample records under 85,000 clones, 93% being singletons. Sequenced sample: T cells isolated from PBMCs. Source of these receptors: a human donor in good health.

The genes are TRBV29-1 and TRBJ2-3; TRBD1 might be the D (5 bases). Germline-derived CDR1 and CDR2 are SQVTM and ANQGSEA. CDR3 length: 17 amino acids. Trimming cost V 0 bases and J 2 bases, with 18 bases left between them. CDR3: CSVEDRGQGSYTDTQYF. The CDR3 DNA reads TGCAGCGTTGAAGATCGTGGGCAGGGAAGTTACACAGATACGCAGTATTTT.

The V call is TRBV19, the J call TRBJ2-1; the D is unclear. The germline V gene encodes CDR1 LNHDA and CDR2 SQIVND (reference sequence). CDR3 length: 13 amino acids. V shed 1 base and J shed 5 bases, with 6 bases lying between them. CDR3 loop: CASSIGLNNEQFF. The CDR3 region has the DNA TGTGCCAGTAGTATAGGTCTTAACAATGAGCAGTTCTTC.

The V and J genes are TRBV18 and TRBJ2-7; perhaps TRBD1 as D (6 bases). This CDR3 region has 16 residues. Germline V gene sequence: CDR1 KGHSH, CDR2 LQKENI. V lost 3 bases and J lost 0, with 15 bases in between. CDR3 in amino acids: CASSPPDRRSSYEQYF. CDR3 bases: TGTGCCAGCTCACCTCCTGACAGGAGAAGCTCCTACGAGCAGTACTTC. The variable domain in full, completed from reference TRBV18 and TRBJ2-7, reads NAGVMQNPRHLVRRRGQEARLRCSPMKGHSHVYWYRQLPEEGLKFMVYLQKENIIDESGMPKERFSAEFPKEGPSILRIQQVVRGDSAAYFCASSPPDRRSSYEQYFGPGTRLTVT.

The CDR3 here is CASSGRVLAGVSYEQYF. In nucleotides, the CDR3 is TGTGCCAGCAGCGGGAGGGTACTAGCGGGAGTGTCCTACGAGCAGTACTTC. J is TRBJ2-7 and V is TRBV11-3, with TRBD2 matching over 11 bases. Losses at the gene ends were 5 bases for V and 1 base for J; bases not matched to a gene: 10. CDR1 SGHNT and CDR2 YENEEA come from the germline V gene. This CDR3 comprises 17 residues.

V is TRBV30 and J is TRBJ1-1; D is ambiguous. The germline V gene encodes CDR1 GTSNPN and CDR2 SVGIG (reference sequence). This CDR3 has 12 amino acids. Trimming left V 0 bases short and J 8 bases short, with 10 bases between. CDR3 region: CAWSVSGVEAFF. In DNA form, the CDR3 reads TGTGCCTGGAGTGTTTCAGGTGTAGAAGCTTTCTTT.

The chain has TRBV5-1 and TRBJ1-4, with 8 positions matching TRBD1. The CDR3 loop spans 15 amino acids. V was clipped by 3 bases and J by 4 bases; unmatched bases: 5. Germline assignment: CDR1 SGHRS and CDR2 YFSETQ. The CDR3 DNA is TGCGCCAGCAGCTCCCTCGGACAGGGTAATGAAAAACTGTTTTTT. As protein: CASSSLGQGNEKLFF.

This clone was counted a single time. This sequence joins TRBV11-2 and TRBJ1-1, with D uncertain. Per germline, CDR1 SGHAT and CDR2 FQNNGV. The CDR3 is 17 residues long. V was trimmed by 1 base and J by 6 bases, leaving 21 bases between them. CDR3 amino acids: CASSLARGRQVSSEAFF. The CDR3 DNA follows: TGTGCCAGCAGCTTAGCGCGAGGGAGGCAGGTTAGTTCTGAAGCTTTCTTT.

The V gene is TRBV7-8, the J gene TRBJ1-5; no clear D gene. The germline V gene has CDR1 SGHVS and CDR2 FQNEAQ. V dropped 2 bases and J dropped 0 bases, with 11 bases sitting between them. The CDR3 is 16 amino acids. Here the CDR3 DNA reads TGTGCCAGCAGCTTACCCCGACTTAGTAGCAATCAGCCCCAGCATTTT. This sequence encodes CASSLPRLSSNQPQHF.

J is TRBJ2-1 and V is TRBV19, with 8 bases that match TRBD1. V was clipped by 6 bases and J by 8 bases; unmatched bases: 18. Germline lookup yields CDR1 LNHDA and CDR2 SQIVND (reference sequence). The CDR3 covers 17 residues. CDR3 amino acids: CASRARGHGPNRDEQFF. In nucleotides, the CDR3 is TGTGCCAGTAGGGCCAGGGGGCATGGGCCAAACCGCGATGAGCAGTTCTTC.

In nucleotides, the CDR3 is TGTGCCTGGAGTAGAGGGGGGGAATACGGTGAAGCTTTCTTT. Its translation is CAWSRGGEYGEAFF. The chain couples TRBV30 to TRBJ1-1, with a possible D match to TRBD1 (6 bases). The CDR3 loop spans 14 amino acids. Trimming cost V 2 bases and J 7 bases, with 17 bases left between them. Germline CDR1 GTSNPN, CDR2 SVGIG (reference sequence).

The chain uses TRBV9 and TRBJ1-1, with a tentative D call TRBD1 (5 bases). The CDR3 covers 13 residues. Germline V gene data show CDR1 as SGDLS and CDR2 as YYNGEE. V lost 3 bases and J 5 bases, leaving 11 bases between the germline ends. The CDR3 protein is CASSEEGHTEAFF. CDR3 DNA: TGTGCCAGCAGCGAGGAGGGGCATACTGAAGCTTTCTTT.